Presented here are 31 T cell receptor beta chains from one specimen sequenced in a study of blood T cells in healthy people across ages. The use of a sample-barcoded 5' primer and a J-beta primer mix characterized a second PCR of about 7 to 12 cycles. TCRdb used MiXCR to reprocess the 5' RACE reads, holding one entry per CDR3 protein. The sample has 550,000 to 650,000 distinct CDR3 sequences; about a quarter are singletons. These data were also reused for a study on T cells of mothers and their children.

Sequencing was carried out using blood. These TCRs come from a boy between 2 and 10 years old in good health.

This clonotype was observed a handful of times. The rearrangement joins TRBV3-1 to TRBJ2-2, with unresolved D. CDR1 and CDR2 (germline): LGHDT, YNNKEL (reference sequence). This CDR3 is 16 amino acids long. Trimming removed 4 bases at V and 0 bases at J, with 12 bases between. DNA of the CDR3: TGTGCCAGCAGCCGGATGGGTGGAACGAACACCGGGGAGCTGTTTTTT. It translates to CASSRMGGTNTGELFF.

The table lists this clonotype with a few counts. A junction boundary mismatches the germline segment, possibly from a read error. The chain joins TRBV7-6 to TRBJ2-6, with TRBD2 identical over 10 bases. This CDR3 contains 18 residues. In germline, CDR1 is SGHVS, CDR2 FNYEAQ. The CDR3 here is CASSNRLAGSSGANVLTF. As DNA, the CDR3 is TGTGCCAGCAGCAATAGACTAGCGGGTTCCAGTGGGGCCAACGTTCTGACTTTC.

This clonotype occurred a few times. This chain joins TRBV19 and TRBJ2-1; D not certain. The CDR3 loop spans 15 amino acids. V lost 4 bases and J 0 bases, leaving 10 bases between the germline ends. Per the germline V gene, CDR1 is LNHDA and CDR2 is SQIVND (reference sequence). For the CDR3, the DNA is TGTGCCAGTAGTACTCGACTCAACTCCTACAATGAGCAGTTCTTC. Amino acid sequence: CASSTRLNSYNEQFF.

Of note for this clonotype: No conserved phenylalanine or tryptophan is present at the end of the CDR3, so a read error is the likely explanation. The chain employs TRBV12-3 or TRBV12-4 and TRBJ2-1; D could derive from TRBD1 or TRBD2 (5 bases each). Trimming pared 3 bases from V and 9 bases from J, leaving 9 bases between. The CDR3 length is 12 residues. CDR3 amino acids: CASSFSGTEQFL. In DNA form, the CDR3 reads TGTGCCAGCAGTTTCTCCGGGACTGAGCAGTTCCTC.

This clonotype was recorded a few times. V is TRBV27 and J is TRBJ2-3, with a possible D match to TRBD2 (6 bases). The V and J ends lost 5 bases and 4 bases respectively, with 13 bases between them. Germline CDR1 is MNHEY and CDR2 is SMNVEV (reference sequence). CDR3 length: 14 residues. As DNA, the CDR3 is TGTGCCAGCAGTCCGACTAGTTTAGCAGATACGCAGTATTTT. The encoded protein is CASSPTSLADTQYF.

This rearrangement joins TRBV24-1 to TRBJ2-3, with D unclear. The CDR3 has 11 residues. Trimming left V 1 base short and J 8 bases short, with 3 bases between. Germline assignment: CDR1 KGHDR and CDR2 SFDVKD. CDR3 bases: TGTGCCACCAGTGATTTTGCTACGCAGTATTTT. It is translated as CATSDFATQYF.

The rearrangement links TRBV20-1 to TRBJ2-1; D is possibly TRBD2 (5 bases). The CDR3 totals 13 residues. The V end lost 5 bases, the J end lost 3 bases, and 11 bases lay between the germline ends. CDR1 and CDR2 from the germline V gene are DFQATT and SNEGSKA (reference sequence). CDR3 loop: CSAPNRDYNEQFF. The CDR3 coding sequence is TGCAGTGCTCCTAACCGGGACTACAATGAGCAGTTCTTC.

A few counts support this clonotype. The genes are TRBV5-6 and TRBJ1-3, with D maybe TRBD1 (5 bases). This CDR3 is built from 14 residues. Trimming pared 2 bases from V and 5 bases from J, leaving 11 bases between. Germline CDR1 and CDR2: SGHDT and YYEEEE. The DNA of the CDR3 is TGTGCCAGCAGCTTACGACGGGGCCGAAACACCATATATTTT. Amino acids: CASSLRRGRNTIYF.

This clonotype was seen more than once but under ten times. The chain combines TRBV28 with TRBJ2-1, with TRBD1 as a possible D gene (5 bases). The end of the DNA is better explained by TRBJ2-5, so the J call may be wrong. The CDR3 is made up of 15 amino acids. Germline V lookup: CDR1 MDHEN, CDR2 SYDVKM. The CDR3 sequence is CASSLQGAGKETQYF. CDR3 sequence (DNA): TGTGCCAGCAGTTTACAAGGGGCCGGAAAGGAGACCCAGTACTTC.

This chain links TRBV12-3 or TRBV12-4 with TRBJ2-1; a possible D gene is TRBD1 (6 bases). The J call may be in error: the DNA end matches TRBJ2-7 better. The CDR3 is 13 amino acids. CDR3 protein: CASSGGYAYEQYF. The CDR3, as DNA: TGTGCCAGCAGTGGGGGCTACGCCTACGAGCAGTACTTC.

The chain recombines TRBV7-2 with TRBJ2-2; TRBD1 is a possible D gene (5 bases). Trimming cost V 0 bases and J 6 bases, with 14 bases left between them. The germline V gene encodes CDR1 SGHTA and CDR2 FQGNSA. The CDR3 has 16 residues. The CDR3 spells CASSLAMSRGAGELFF. Written as DNA, the CDR3 is TGTGCCAGCAGCTTAGCGATGTCTAGGGGTGCCGGGGAGCTGTTTTTT.

The chain employs TRBV10-3 and TRBJ2-5, with D possibly TRBD2 on 7 matching bases. The J call may be wrong; the DNA end is better matched by TRBJ2-7. CDR1 is ENHRY, CDR2 SYGVKD, per germline. CDR3 size: 12 residues. As DNA, the CDR3 is TGTGCCCTCCGGGGGGCCTCCTACGAGCAGTACTTC. This gives the protein CALRGASYEQYF.

This clonotype has more than one count but fewer than ten. The CDR3 DNA reads TGTGCCAGCAGCATTGGAGCGGGGGGGAGGGAGACCCAGTACTTC. Translation: CASSIGAGGRETQYF. The genes are TRBV7-2 and TRBJ2-5, with 10 bases lining up with TRBD2. CDR1 SGHTA and CDR2 FQGNSA come from the germline V gene. The CDR3 sequence is 15 residues long. Unmatched junction bases numbered 8, after V lost 5 bases and J lost 5 bases.

The table lists this clonotype with a few counts. This may come from a read error, since a much larger clone is one base off. This chain joins TRBV10-3 and TRBJ1-3; tentatively, D is TRBD1 (5 bases). The V gene's germline CDR1 is ENHRY and CDR2 SYGVKD. The CDR3 consists of 14 residues. The CDR3 sequence: CAISEAGSENTIYF. The CDR3 bases are TGTGCCATCAGTGAAGCAGGGTCTGAAAACACCATATATTTT.

The chain employs TRBV7-9 and TRBJ1-4; maybe TRBD1 (6 bases). Trimming pared 1 base from V and 8 bases from J, leaving 17 bases between. Germline V gives CDR1 SEHNR, CDR2 FQNEAQ (reference sequence). The CDR3 extends over 16 amino acids. The CDR3 DNA reads TGTGCCAGCAGCTTAGACCCCAGGGGTTTAGGGGAAAAACTGTTTTTT. Protein product: CASSLDPRGLGEKLFF.

This clonotype was observed a handful of times. This chain links TRBV7-9 with TRBJ2-5; 7 bases line up with TRBD2. V was pared by 7 bases and J by 11 bases, with 19 bases of the junction left unmatched. In germline, CDR1 is SEHNR, CDR2 FQNEAQ (reference sequence). The CDR3 runs 15 residues. This CDR3 is CASTKLGEGPQEQYF. The CDR3 bases are TGTGCCAGCACCAAATTGGGGGAGGGCCCTCAAGAGCAGTACTTC. Using reference TRBV7-9 and TRBJ2-5 for the parts outside the CDR3, the full variable domain is DTGVSQNPRHKITKRGQNVTFRCDPISEHNRLYWYRQTLGQGPEFLTYFQNEAQLEKSRLLSDRFSAERPKGSFSTLEIQRTEQGDSAMYLCASTKLGEGPQEQYFGPGTRLLVL.

This clonotype was counted only a few times. This chain joins TRBV7-2 and TRBJ1-1; D is possibly TRBD1 (5 bases). V gave up 5 bases and J gave up 4 bases, with 14 bases separating them. Looked up from germline, CDR1 is SGHTA and CDR2 is FQGNSA. This CDR3 comprises 14 residues. The DNA of the CDR3 is TGTGCCAGCAGCCTTGGTCTGGGGGTCACTGAAGCTTTCTTT. The encoded protein is CASSLGLGVTEAFF.

The rearrangement uses TRBV29-1 and TRBJ2-3, with 14 bases identical to TRBD2. With 6 bases clipped from V and 4 bases from J, the junction kept 6 bases outside the gene matches. CDR1 and CDR2 (germline): SQVTM, ANQGSEA. The CDR3 is 15 residues long. CDR3: CSVKGTSGSPDTQYF. The CDR3 coding sequence is TGCAGCGTAAAAGGGACTAGCGGGAGCCCAGATACGCAGTATTTT.

The chain is built from TRBV7-9 and TRBJ1-2; no definite D call. Germline CDR1 SEHNR, CDR2 FQNEAQ (reference sequence). There are 12 residues in the CDR3. The V gene lost 1 base and the J gene lost 5 bases, with 5 bases spanning the gap. CDR3 nucleotide sequence: TGTGCCAGCAGCTTAGTCAGTTATGGCTACACCTTC. Protein product: CASSLVSYGYTF.

This clonotype was seen ten or more times. An end of the junction does not agree with germline; a read error may underlie this. This chain joins TRBV28 and TRBJ2-3, with 12 bases fitting TRBD1. The germline V gene encodes CDR1 MDHEN and CDR2 SYDVKM. The CDR3 is made up of 12 amino acids. The CDR3 region is CASSTGTGGGNF. The CDR3 nucleotides are TGTGCCAGCAGTACTGGGACAGGGGGCGGAAATTTT.

The chain employs TRBV7-2 and TRBJ2-5; TRBD1 or TRBD2 may be the D gene (5 bases each). Per germline, CDR1 SGHTA and CDR2 FQGNSA. There are 17 residues in the CDR3. Trimming shortened V by 3 bases and J by 1 base, and 18 bases separated the two germline ends. The CDR3 here is CASSFPGHAGTQETQYF. CDR3 DNA: TGTGCCAGCAGCTTTCCGGGTCACGCAGGGACCCAAGAGACCCAGTACTTC. The whole variable domain, filled in from reference TRBV7-2 and TRBJ2-5, reads GAGVSQSPSNKVTEKGKDVELRCDPISGHTALYWYRQSLGQGLEFLIYFQGNSAPDKSGLPSDRFSAERTGGSVSTLTIQRTQQEDSAVYLCASSFPGHAGTQETQYFGPGTRLLVL.

The chain uses TRBV6-6 and TRBJ2-3; 7 bases map to TRBD1. V shed 5 bases, J shed 2 bases, and the junction held 7 bases outside the gene matches. Looked up from germline, CDR1 is MNHNY and CDR2 is SVGAGI (reference sequence). The CDR3 loop spans 15 amino acids. CDR3 coding DNA: TGTGCCAGCAGTGGCGCGACAGGGCCCACAGATACGCAGTATTTT. Translated, it gives CASSGATGPTDTQYF.

The V gene is TRBV7-2, the J gene TRBJ1-2; tentatively, D is TRBD1 (5 bases). Per germline, CDR1 SGHTA and CDR2 FQGNSA. V was cut by 10 bases and J by 0 bases, with 12 bases left in between. The CDR3 has 13 residues. The CDR3 DNA sequence: TGTGCCACGTGGGACGGGACTAACTATGGCTACACCTTC. Its protein is CATWDGTNYGYTF.

The chain joins TRBV5-5 to TRBJ2-3; 7 bases match TRBD1. Germline assignment: CDR1 SGHKS and CDR2 YYEKEE (reference sequence). This CDR3 is built from 15 residues. With 5 bases clipped from V and 2 bases from J, the junction kept 8 bases outside the gene matches. The CDR3 loop reads CASRRQGTFTDTQYF. The DNA for the CDR3 is TGTGCCAGCAGACGACAGGGAACATTCACAGATACGCAGTATTTT.

This clonotype has only a few counts. The V call is TRBV20-1, the J call TRBJ1-2; D not certain. Trimming cost V 3 bases and J 5 bases, with 10 bases left between them. This CDR3 has 12 residues. Germline assignment: CDR1 DFQATT and CDR2 SNEGSKA (reference sequence). The CDR3 coding sequence is TGCAGTGCTAGGGTTTTGGCATATGGCTACACCTTC. It is translated as CSARVLAYGYTF.

In this sample, this clonotype turned up many times. J is TRBJ2-5 and V is TRBV20-1; TRBD1 or TRBD2 may be the D gene (7 bases each). Trimming removed 5 bases from V and 4 bases from J, with 17 bases in between. The CDR3 extends over 14 amino acids. Germline CDR1 and CDR2: DFQATT and SNEGSKA (reference sequence). The CDR3 reads CSAGGRGGSETQYF. The DNA of the CDR3 is TGCAGTGCTGGAGGCAGGGGGGGGTCAGAGACCCAGTACTTC.

In its sample, this clonotype was seen a few times. The chain has TRBV5-1 and TRBJ2-5; 8 bases agree with TRBD2. V was clipped by 5 bases and J by 1 base; unmatched bases: 7. Per germline, CDR1 SGHRS and CDR2 YFSETQ. The length of the CDR3 is 15 residues. DNA of the CDR3: TGCGCCAGCAGAGAAGCGGGGGAGCTCCAAGAGACCCAGTACTTC. Translation gives CASREAGELQETQYF.

V and J are TRBV12-3 or TRBV12-4 and TRBJ1-2; D remains ambiguous. V was cut by 5 bases and J by 7 bases, with 17 bases left in between. The CDR3 has 14 amino acids. Here the CDR3 reads CASSPGRSRRGYTF. CDR3 sequence (DNA): TGTGCCAGCAGTCCCGGACGGAGCCGTCGTGGCTACACCTTC.

J is TRBJ1-1 and V is TRBV10-3; D is unclear. CDR1 is ENHRY and CDR2 is SYGVKD in the germline V gene. The germline V and J ends were trimmed by 3 bases and 10 bases, with 15 bases remaining between them. This CDR3 contains 13 residues. The CDR3 sequence: CAISDGGIKGAFF. The CDR3 nucleotides read TGTGCCATCAGTGACGGAGGTATTAAGGGAGCTTTCTTT.

This clonotype showed up just a few times. The V gene is TRBV7-8, the J gene TRBJ2-7; D uncertain. The last part of the DNA fits TRBJ2-1 better; the J call may be wrong. Germline V CDR1 and CDR2: SGHVS, FQNEAQ. This CDR3 is built from 16 residues. The CDR3 sequence: CASSLVGLEIYNEQFF. The CDR3 DNA reads TGTGCCAGCAGCTTAGTAGGTTTGGAGATTTACAATGAGCAGTTCTTC.

The chain has TRBV30 and TRBJ2-4; 7 bases match TRBD2. Germline-derived CDR1 and CDR2 are GTSNPN and SVGIG (reference sequence). The CDR3 sequence is 13 residues long. With V trimmed by 2 bases and J by 7 bases, 5 bases remained unmatched. The CDR3 bases are TGTGCCTGGAGTCCTGCCGGGGGGAACATTCAGTACTTC. Protein sequence: CAWSPAGGNIQYF.